The 28 T cell receptor beta chains listed next were all sequenced from one sample in a study of T cells in Graves' hyperthyroidism and ophthalmopathy. RNA transcripts yielded amplified TCR beta CDR3 regions. Using the HTBI primer set, a first-round RT-PCR was run on the TCR CDR3. MiXCR, run by TCRdb on the multiplex PCR reads, gives a single entry per CDR3 protein. The sample includes roughly 700,000 distinct CDR3 sequences, 12% to 15% of them seen just once. What was sequenced was blood. Receptors originate from a woman aged 18-35 years with Graves' hyperthyroidism.

Ten or more counts support this clonotype. This sequence joins TRBV11-2 and TRBJ1-1; maybe TRBD1 (6 bases). Germline CDR1 is SGHAT and CDR2 is FQNNGV. This CDR3 contains 17 residues. Trimming shortened V by 6 bases and J by 5 bases, and 25 bases separated the two germline ends. This chain's CDR3 is CASSSTLRGRGGTEAFF. CDR3 DNA: TGTGCCAGCAGTTCTACCTTACGGGGGCGGGGTGGGACTGAAGCTTTCTTT.

Many counts were recorded for this clonotype. The chain has TRBV19 and TRBJ2-2; D possibly corresponds to TRBD1 (6 bases). Germline CDR1 is LNHDA and CDR2 is SQIVND (reference sequence). The CDR3 is made up of 18 amino acids. Trimming took 7 bases from V and 0 from J, leaving 21 bases between them. The CDR3 DNA is TGTGCCAGTAAATCTACCCCCACAGGGTTTACGAACACCGGGGAGCTGTTTTTT. Translation gives CASKSTPTGFTNTGELFF.

Only a few counts were recorded for this clonotype. CDR3 sequence: CASSSAGASGVEQFF. The CDR3 DNA reads TGTGCCAGCAGCTCAGCGGGGGCGTCTGGGGTTGAGCAGTTCTTC. The chain couples TRBV7-9 to TRBJ2-1; TRBD2 matches at 8 bases. CDR1 and CDR2 from the germline V gene are SEHNR and FQNEAQ (reference sequence). Germline trimming cut 4 bases from V and 9 bases from J; bases unmatched to any gene: 11. The CDR3 covers 15 residues.

In this sample, this clonotype turned up once. The genes are TRBV3-1 and TRBJ1-2, with 7 bases that match TRBD1. The CDR3 has 14 residues. Unmatched junction bases numbered 8, after V lost 4 bases and J lost 6 bases. CDR1 and CDR2 from the germline V gene are LGHDT and YNNKEL (reference sequence). CDR3 DNA sequence: TGTGCCAGCAGCCCCCGACAGGGCCATAATGGCTACACCTTC. This encodes CASSPRQGHNGYTF.

This clonotype was detected only a few times. The chain has TRBV12-5 and TRBJ1-1, with unresolved D. Trimming removed 4 bases at V and 5 bases at J, with 11 bases between. The germline gives CDR1 LGHNT, CDR2 FRNRAP. This CDR3 is built from 13 residues. This CDR3 reads CASGSMVGTEAFF. For the CDR3, the DNA is TGTGCTAGTGGTTCGATGGTAGGAACTGAAGCTTTCTTT.

The sample holds many counts of this clonotype. The V gene is TRBV7-9, the J gene TRBJ2-1; 8 positions match TRBD1. This CDR3 is built from 16 residues. Looked up from germline, CDR1 is SEHNR and CDR2 is FQNEAQ (reference sequence). V dropped 1 base and J dropped 5; count of bases not matched to a gene: 7. The CDR3 loop is CASSLVGDRGNNEQFF. The CDR3, as DNA: TGTGCCAGCAGCTTAGTCGGTGACAGGGGAAACAATGAGCAGTTCTTC.

This clonotype was observed a handful of times. The chain recombines TRBV5-1 with TRBJ2-2; tentatively, D is TRBD2 (6 bases). The CDR3 totals 14 residues. V was shortened by 2 bases and J by 7 bases, with 12 bases between the two germline ends. Germline V CDR1 and CDR2: SGHRS, YFSETQ. In DNA, the CDR3 is TGCGCCAGCAGCTTCGGAGGGTACGGCGGGGAGCTGTTTTTT. This codes for CASSFGGYGGELFF.

This clonotype was observed a handful of times. A much larger clonotype is one base distant, so this may be a read error. The V gene is TRBV6-2 or TRBV6-3, the J gene TRBJ2-5; the D gene is possibly TRBD2 (5 bases). The V gene's germline CDR1 is MNHEY and CDR2 SVGEGT. The CDR3 covers 14 residues. The CDR3 nucleotides are TGTGCCAGCAGTTACGGAGGAGACCAAGGGACCCAGTACTTC. It specifies CASSYGGDQGTQYF.

This clonotype was recorded a few times. V gene TRBV6-5 combines with J gene TRBJ2-1, with 10 bases lining up with TRBD2. Germline CDR1 and CDR2: MNHEY and SVGAGI. V lost 4 bases and J lost 4; bases outside the gene matches: 13. CDR3 length equals 18 residues. CDR3: CASSSRASGSKWYNEQFF. CDR3 DNA: TGTGCCAGCAGTTCACGGGCTAGCGGGAGTAAGTGGTACAATGAGCAGTTCTTC.

This clonotype was counted ten times or more. The V gene is TRBV11-3, the J gene TRBJ2-7, with D perhaps TRBD2 (5 bases). The germline gives CDR1 SGHNT, CDR2 YENEEA. The length of the CDR3 is 13 residues. V was clipped by 1 base and J by 2 bases, with 6 bases between them. CDR3 coding DNA: TGTGCCAGCAGCTTAGGGGAGACCTACGAGCAGTACTTC. Protein sequence: CASSLGETYEQYF.

This clonotype was counted a few times. The chain uses TRBV7-2 and TRBJ2-5; possibly TRBD1 or TRBD2 for D (5 bases each). The ends were cut back, 0 bases at V and 6 bases at J, with 14 bases in the middle. The CDR3 spans 15 residues. CDR1 and CDR2 from the germline V gene are SGHTA and FQGNSA. The CDR3 loop reads CASSLAAGSQKTQYF. Here the CDR3 DNA reads TGTGCCAGCAGCTTAGCAGCAGGGAGTCAAAAGACCCAGTACTTC.

Ten or more counts support this clonotype. The chain uses TRBV11-2 and TRBJ2-7, with TRBD2 matching over 12 bases. Germline trimming cut 4 bases from V and 2 bases from J; bases unmatched to any gene: 15. This CDR3 is 19 amino acids long. Per germline, CDR1 SGHAT and CDR2 FQNNGV. CDR3 residues: CASSSLRTSGKWGPYEQYF. The CDR3 DNA is TGTGCCAGCAGCTCCCTGAGGACTAGCGGGAAATGGGGCCCCTACGAGCAGTACTTC.

This chain connects TRBV14 to TRBJ1-1; tentatively, D is TRBD1 (5 bases). Germline CDR1 SGHDN, CDR2 FVKESK. This CDR3 has 16 amino acids. V lost 3 bases and J 2 bases, leaving 16 bases between the germline ends. Here the CDR3 reads CASSHLRTLENTEAFF. In nucleotides, the CDR3 is TGTGCCAGCAGCCACCTCAGGACATTGGAAAACACTGAAGCTTTCTTT.

The table lists this clonotype with many counts. This chain connects TRBV20-1 to TRBJ2-1; 11 nucleotides line up with TRBD2. This CDR3 region has 16 residues. Germline CDR1 is DFQATT and CDR2 is SNEGSKA (reference sequence). V lost 0 bases and J lost 5; bases outside the gene matches: 6. CDR3 region: CSARDLGTSGNNEQFF. The CDR3 coding sequence is TGCAGTGCTAGAGATTTGGGGACTAGCGGAAACAATGAGCAGTTCTTC.

The rearrangement uses TRBV29-1 and TRBJ1-2, with D perhaps matching TRBD1 (5 bases). Deletions cut 2 bases from V and 8 bases from J, with 15 bases between. Per germline, CDR1 SQVTM and CDR2 ANQGSEA. There are 13 residues in the CDR3. The CDR3 coding sequence is TGCAGCGTTGAATATGGGCAGGGTCTGGGCTACACCTTC. Translating gives CSVEYGQGLGYTF.

About this clonotype: A much larger clone lies a single base off, so this may be a read error. The chain has TRBV24-1 and TRBJ2-7; D is uncertain. The CDR3 loop spans 12 amino acids. Looked up from germline, CDR1 is KGHDR and CDR2 is SFDVKD. The CDR3 DNA follows: TGTGCCATCAGTAAGGGATCCCACGAGCAGTACTTC. Translation: CAISKGSHEQYF.

This clonotype occurred many times. The chain employs TRBV11-2 and TRBJ1-1, with 9 bases identical to TRBD1. V shed 4 bases and J 1 base; nucleotides not matched to a gene: 4. This CDR3 contains 15 residues. Germline CDR1 reads SGHAT; CDR2 reads FQNNGV. This CDR3 reads CASSSTTGGNTEAFF. The CDR3 nucleotides read TGTGCCAGCAGCTCCACGACAGGGGGGAACACTGAAGCTTTCTTT. The whole variable domain, remainder taken from reference TRBV11-2 and TRBJ1-1, is EAGVAQSPRYKIIEKRQSVAFWCNPISGHATLYWYQQILGQGPKLLIQFQNNGVVDDSQLPKDRFSAERLKGVDSTLKIQPAKLEDSAVYLCASSSTTGGNTEAFFGQGTRLTVV.

This clonotype was seen repeatedly, ten times or more. The gene calls are TRBV12-3 or TRBV12-4 and TRBJ1-1; D not resolved. This CDR3 comprises 14 residues. The V gene lost 2 bases and the J gene lost 3 bases, with 10 bases spanning the gap. CDR3 residues: CASSLYGVDTEAFF. DNA for the CDR3: TGTGCCAGCAGTTTATATGGGGTTGACACTGAAGCTTTCTTT.

This clonotype appeared a few times. This sequence joins TRBV11-2 and TRBJ2-6; TRBD2 is a possible D gene (5 bases). The V end was cut by 3 bases, the J end by 0 bases, with 12 bases between. CDR1 and CDR2 (germline): SGHAT, FQNNGV. This CDR3 is built from 17 residues. In nucleotides, the CDR3 is TGTGCCAGCAGCTTTGACGGACTTATCTCTGGGGCCAACGTCCTGACTTTC. Amino acids: CASSFDGLISGANVLTF.

In this sample, this clonotype turned up many times. The chain recombines TRBV11-3 with TRBJ2-7; 11 positions agree with TRBD2. Germline CDR1 is SGHNT and CDR2 is YENEEA. The V gene end was trimmed by 5 bases and the J gene end by 3 bases; junction bases not matched to a gene: 6. The CDR3 is made up of 15 amino acids. Written as DNA, the CDR3 is TGTGCCAGCAGCCCCTCGGGACTAGCGGTCTACGAGCAGTACTTC. Its translation is CASSPSGLAVYEQYF.

This clonotype has more than one count but fewer than ten. V and J are TRBV18 and TRBJ2-1; TRBD2 matches 8 bases. CDR1 and CDR2 (germline): KGHSH, LQKENI. Trimming removed 6 bases from V and 2 bases from J; junction bases left unmatched: 9. The CDR3 runs to 16 residues. CDR3 coding DNA: TGTGCCAGCTCTCGCGCGGGGGGAGCCGCCTACAATGAGCAGTTCTTC. Translating gives CASSRAGGAAYNEQFF.

This clonotype has ten or more counts. The chain carries TRBV7-2 and TRBJ2-1; 9 positions match TRBD1. V dropped 4 bases and J dropped 4; count of bases not matched to a gene: 11. The germline gives CDR1 SGHTA, CDR2 FQGNSA. The CDR3 is 17 residues long. This CDR3 is CASSSPKPGQGYNEQFF. The CDR3 DNA is TGTGCCAGCAGCTCACCCAAGCCGGGACAGGGTTACAATGAGCAGTTCTTC.

This clonotype has a handful of counts. The DNA for the CDR3 is TGCAGTGCTAGAGATCTCGGGGGACTGCAAGAGACCCAGTACTTC. This encodes CSARDLGGLQETQYF. This chain uses TRBV20-1 with TRBJ2-5, with TRBD2 as a possible D gene (6 bases). The CDR3 is made up of 15 amino acids. CDR1 DFQATT and CDR2 SNEGSKA come from the germline V gene (reference sequence). V was clipped by 0 bases and J by 2 bases, with 13 bases between them.

In this sample, this clonotype turned up a few times. The chain is built from TRBV28 and TRBJ2-3, with 11 bases aligning to TRBD2. V trimming: 5 bases; J trimming: 0 bases; junction bases outside the gene matches: 13. Germline V gene data show CDR1 as MDHEN and CDR2 as SYDVKM. The CDR3 loop spans 19 amino acids. The CDR3 is CASSPPTSGSRRSTDTQYF. Written as DNA, the CDR3 is TGTGCCAGCAGTCCCCCCACTAGCGGGAGTAGAAGGAGCACAGATACGCAGTATTTT.

Concerning this clonotype: The junction departs from the called germline gene at one end, perhaps through a read error. The chain employs TRBV6-2 or TRBV6-3 and TRBJ2-1; perhaps TRBD1 as D (6 bases). This CDR3 region has 15 residues. Germline loops: CDR1 MNHEY, CDR2 SVGEGT. CDR3 sequence reads: CASSDSGTHYNEQFF. CDR3 nucleotides: TGTGCCAGCAGTGACTCCGGGACACACTACAATGAGCAGTTCTTC.

This clonotype was observed at least ten times. The chain joins TRBV6-2 or TRBV6-3 to TRBJ1-2; D call uncertain. This CDR3 spans 12 amino acids. V was pared by 6 bases and J by 6 bases, with 11 bases between. Germline V gives CDR1 MNHEY, CDR2 SVGEGT. CDR3 amino acids: CASRDGQDGYTF. The CDR3 DNA sequence: TGTGCCAGCAGGGACGGGCAAGATGGCTACACCTTC.

The chain links TRBV10-3 to TRBJ2-7, with 8 positions matching TRBD2. The CDR3 length is 16 residues. Germline CDR1 ENHRY, CDR2 SYGVKD. Germline trimming cut 0 bases from V and 0 bases from J; bases unmatched to any gene: 4. This chain's CDR3 is CAISESRLALSYEQYF. The CDR3 coding sequence is TGTGCCATCAGTGAGTCAAGACTAGCGCTCTCCTACGAGCAGTACTTC.

This clonotype was counted at least ten times. The CDR3: CSAGTDYEQYF. DNA for the CDR3: TGCAGTGCCGGGACGGACTACGAGCAGTACTTC. The chain employs TRBV20-1 and TRBJ2-7; D possibly matches TRBD1 or TRBD2 (5 bases each). V was trimmed by 6 bases and J by 3 bases, leaving 9 bases between them. The CDR3 has 11 residues. Germline CDR1 and CDR2: DFQATT and SNEGSKA (reference sequence).